The source of this T cell receptor (beta chain) is a study of cytomegalovirus exposure and HLA in healthy donors. Study in general: Tens of millions of unique TCRs from HLA-typed donors made up an early data release. Findings and caveats of the study: There were some 150 TCR beta chains listed as cytomegalovirus-associated. V- and J-gene trimming in TCR beta was tied to a missense DCLRE1C variant by an analysis performed later. Available immune exposure information covered CMV serostatus only.

With 60 Vbeta and 13 Jbeta primers, the PCR was carried out. The repertoire was sequenced with immunoSEQ multiplex PCR; TCRdb's copy has only in-frame clones and lacks some. There are 150,000 to 200,000 clones in the sample; around four fifths occur only once, and around 4.9% lies in the top ten. CDR3 length equals 15 residues. Trimming removed 5 bases from V and 5 bases from J; junction bases left unmatched: 6. CDR1 is MGHRA and CDR2 is YSYEKL in the germline V gene. Of note for this clone: Its antigen is as yet unknown.

The rearrangement joins TRBV4-1 to TRBJ2-2, with 9 bases matching TRBD1. The sequenced sample was PBMCs. The receptor's source is a girl aged 10 to 17 in good health and CMV-seropositive. The CDR3 nucleotides are TGCGCCAGCAGCTCCGGGACAGGGAGAACCGGGGAGCTGTTTTTT. Translating gives CASSSGTGRTGELFF.